This T cell receptor beta chain was sequenced for a study of cytomegalovirus exposure and HLA in healthy donors. Whole-study results and caveats: Reportedly, cytomegalovirus status was diagnosed with high sensitivity and specificity. Despite most TCR sequences being rare, some public TCRs occurred in many donors.

The table came from immunoSEQ multiplex PCR; TCRdb's copy has only in-frame clones and leaves some out. The repertoire includes approximately 220,000 clones, about 83% of them detected once, and around 2.6% sits in the top ten. Separation from the roughly 690-subject first cohort characterized the roughly 120-subject validation cohort, to which the donors belonged. CDR1 and CDR2 from the germline V gene are MDHEN and SYDVKM. This CDR3 spans 11 amino acids. The germline V and J ends were trimmed by 3 bases and 9 bases, with 7 bases remaining between them. In regard to this clone: Its specificity is unknown.

The TCR comes from a man in his late teens or twenties in good health and CMV-seronegative. Material: PBMCs. The chain has TRBV28 and TRBJ2-3; TRBD2 might be the D (6 bases). The DNA of the CDR3 is TGTGCCAGCAGTTTCGGGGGAACGCAGTATTTT. Its protein product is CASSFGGTQYF.